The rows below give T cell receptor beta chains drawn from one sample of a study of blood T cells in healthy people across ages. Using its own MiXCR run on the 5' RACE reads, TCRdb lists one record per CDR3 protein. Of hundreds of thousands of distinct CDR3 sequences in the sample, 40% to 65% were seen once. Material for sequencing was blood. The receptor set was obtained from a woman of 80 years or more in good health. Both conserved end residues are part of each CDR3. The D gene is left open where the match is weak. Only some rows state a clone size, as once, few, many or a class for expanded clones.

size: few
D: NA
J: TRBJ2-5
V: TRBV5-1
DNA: TGCGCCAGCACAGAACACCAGGAGACCCAGTACTTC
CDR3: CASTEHQETQYF

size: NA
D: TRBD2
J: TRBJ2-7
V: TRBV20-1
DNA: TGCAGTGCTCGCCTAAATAGCGGGAACTACGAGCAGTACTTC
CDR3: CSARLNSGNYEQYF

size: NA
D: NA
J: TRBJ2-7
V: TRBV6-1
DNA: TGTGCCAGCAGTGCAGTCGGACTGACGGACTACGAGCAGTACTTC
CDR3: CASSAVGLTDYEQYF

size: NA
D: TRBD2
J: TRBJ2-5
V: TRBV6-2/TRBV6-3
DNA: TGTGCCAGCAGAGAACTAGCGGGTGGAGAGACCCAGTACTTC
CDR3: CASRELAGGETQYF

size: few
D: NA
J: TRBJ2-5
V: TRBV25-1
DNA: TGTGCCAGCACGGCGGCGGGCCTCCAAGAGACCCAGTACTTC
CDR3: CASTAAGLQETQYF

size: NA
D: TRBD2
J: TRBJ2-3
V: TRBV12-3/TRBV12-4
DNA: TGTGCCAGCAGGGCTAGCGGGAGGCTTGTTACGCAGTATTTT
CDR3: CASRASGRLVTQYF

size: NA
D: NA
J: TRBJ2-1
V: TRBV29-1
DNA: TGCAGCGTCCCTGGAGGGCGCGGCTCCTACAATGAGCAGTTCTTC
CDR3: CSVPGGRGSYNEQFF

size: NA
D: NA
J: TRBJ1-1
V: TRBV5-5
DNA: TGTGCCAGCAGCTTTACACCGGGCGAAGCTTTCTTT
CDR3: CASSFTPGEAFF

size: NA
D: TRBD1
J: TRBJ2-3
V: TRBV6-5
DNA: TGTGCCAGCAGGGCTCAGGGGGCGATAGGTGCAGATACGCAGTATTTT
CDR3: CASRAQGAIGADTQYF

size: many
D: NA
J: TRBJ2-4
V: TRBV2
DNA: TGTGCCAGCAGTGAAGGACTAGCCAAAAACATTCAGTACTTC
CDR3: CASSEGLAKNIQYF

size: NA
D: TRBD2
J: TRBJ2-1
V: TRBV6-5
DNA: TGTGCCAGCAGTTACTCGGCGGGAGTCGTATTCAATGAGCAGTTCTTC
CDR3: CASSYSAGVVFNEQFF

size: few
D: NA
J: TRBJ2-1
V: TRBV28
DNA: TGTGCCAGCAGACTGCGTGGTGGAGGGCAGTTCTTC
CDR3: CASRLRGGGQFF

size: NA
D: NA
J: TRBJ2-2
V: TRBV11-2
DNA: TGTGCCAGCAGCTTAGCCCGAGGCCGGCGGGGGAACACCGGGGAGCTGTTTTTT
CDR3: CASSLARGRRGNTGELFF

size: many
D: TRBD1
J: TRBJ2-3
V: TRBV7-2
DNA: TGTGCCAGCAGCTTCTCAGGGGGCGGTGATACGCAGTATTTT
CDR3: CASSFSGGGDTQYF

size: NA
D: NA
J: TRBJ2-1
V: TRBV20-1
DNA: TGCAGTGCTAGACTAGGGACTCCCCCATACAATGAGCAGTTCTTC
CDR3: CSARLGTPPYNEQFF

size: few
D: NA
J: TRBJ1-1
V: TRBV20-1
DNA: TGCAGTGCCGTCCGGGACACTGAAGCTTTCTTT
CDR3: CSAVRDTEAFF

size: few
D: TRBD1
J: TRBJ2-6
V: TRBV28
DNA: TGTGCCAGCAGTTTATGGACCATGTCGGACAGGGAATCTGGGGCCAACGTCCTGACTTTC
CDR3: CASSLWTMSDRESGANVLTF

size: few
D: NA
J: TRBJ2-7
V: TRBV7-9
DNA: TGTGCCAGCAGCTTAGATGGGGGCTACGAGCAGTACTTC
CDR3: CASSLDGGYEQYF

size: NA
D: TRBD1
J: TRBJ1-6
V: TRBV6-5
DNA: TGTGCCAGCAGCCGTACGACAGGGGGGGATTCACCCCTCCACTTT
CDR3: CASSRTTGGDSPLHF

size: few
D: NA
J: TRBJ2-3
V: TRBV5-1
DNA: TGCGCCAGCAGCCCCGGGGGCCCCAAGGATACGCAGTATTTT
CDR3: CASSPGGPKDTQYF

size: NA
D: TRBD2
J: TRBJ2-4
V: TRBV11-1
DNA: TGTGCCAGTAGCTTACTAGCGGGGGTAGCCAAAAACACTCAGTACTTC
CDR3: CASSLLAGVAKNTQYF

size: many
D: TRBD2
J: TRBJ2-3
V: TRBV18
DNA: TGTGCCAGCTCACCACCAGGTAGCGGGAGCACAGATACGCAGTATTTT
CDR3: CASSPPGSGSTDTQYF

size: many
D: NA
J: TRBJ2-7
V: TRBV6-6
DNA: TGTGCCAGCAGTTACTCGATAGGTGGGGAGCAGTACTTC
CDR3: CASSYSIGGEQYF

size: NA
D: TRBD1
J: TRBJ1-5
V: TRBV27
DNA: TGTGCCAGCAGCCCCCTGGGGACAGGGGTTTATAGCAATCAGCCCCAGCATTTT
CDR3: CASSPLGTGVYSNQPQHF

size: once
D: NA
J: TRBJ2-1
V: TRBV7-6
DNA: TGTGCCAGCAGCTTAGCTGGGATACAAGAGACTCAGTTCTTC
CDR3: CASSLAGIQETQFF

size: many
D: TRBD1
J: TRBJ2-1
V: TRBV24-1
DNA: TGTGCCACCAGTGACCCGGGACAGGGAAGTGGAGATGAGCAGTTCTTC
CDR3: CATSDPGQGSGDEQFF

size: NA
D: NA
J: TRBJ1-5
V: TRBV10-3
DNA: TGTGCCATCAGTGAGACTACCAGAGACCAGCCCCAGCATTTT
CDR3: CAISETTRDQPQHF

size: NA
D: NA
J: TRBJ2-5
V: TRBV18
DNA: TGTGCCAGCTCATTTTCGGCGCAAGAGACCCAGTACTTC
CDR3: CASSFSAQETQYF

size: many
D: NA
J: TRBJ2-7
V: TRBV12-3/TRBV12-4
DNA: TGTGCCAGCAGTTTAGGACCGGGTTCCGAGCAGTACTTC
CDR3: CASSLGPGSEQYF

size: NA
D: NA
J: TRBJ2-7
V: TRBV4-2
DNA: TGTGCCAGCAGCCAAGAATGGGGAGGAGGGCGCGAGCAGTACTTC
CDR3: CASSQEWGGGREQYF

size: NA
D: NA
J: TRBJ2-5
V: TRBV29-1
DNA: TGCAGCGTTGCGGGACAAGGGCTGGGGGAGACCCAGTACTTC
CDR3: CSVAGQGLGETQYF

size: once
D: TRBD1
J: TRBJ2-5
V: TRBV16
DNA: TGTGCCAGCAGCCAATGGCTTGGACAGGGGGAAGAGACCCAGTACTTC
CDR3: CASSQWLGQGEETQYF

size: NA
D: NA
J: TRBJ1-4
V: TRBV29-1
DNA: TGCAGCGTTGAAGAGTCCAGGGAAGAAAAACTGTTTTTT
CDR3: CSVEESREEKLFF

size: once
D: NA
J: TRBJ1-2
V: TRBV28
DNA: TGTGCCAGCAGTTTATTGGGGACTTACGGCTACACCTTC
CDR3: CASSLLGTYGYTF

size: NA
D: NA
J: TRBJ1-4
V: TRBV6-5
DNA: TGTGCCAGCAAAAGACGATGGGGTTCTAATGAAAAACTGTTTTTT
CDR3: CASKRRWGSNEKLFF

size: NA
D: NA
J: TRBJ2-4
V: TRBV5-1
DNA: TGCGCCAGCAGCTTGAGTGAGGGGTGGGCCAAAAACATTCAGTACTTC
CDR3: CASSLSEGWAKNIQYF

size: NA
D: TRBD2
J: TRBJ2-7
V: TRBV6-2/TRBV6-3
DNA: TGTGCCAGCAGTGCCAATCGATGGGACTACCCAGGGGAGCAGTACTTC
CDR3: CASSANRWDYPGEQYF

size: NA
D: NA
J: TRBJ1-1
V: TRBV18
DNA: TGTGCCAGCTCACCCGGAGCATCGGGCGGGGGTACTGAAGCTTTCTTT
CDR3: CASSPGASGGGTEAFF

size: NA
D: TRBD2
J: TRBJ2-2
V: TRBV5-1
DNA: TGCGCCAGCAGCTTGAGGCGGGAGCGGTCGAACACCGGGGAGCTGTTTTTT
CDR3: CASSLRRERSNTGELFF

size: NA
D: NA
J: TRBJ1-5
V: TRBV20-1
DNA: TGCAGTGCTAGAGCCACATTCAATCAGCCCCAGCATTTT
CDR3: CSARATFNQPQHF

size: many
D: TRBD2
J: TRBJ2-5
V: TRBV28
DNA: TGTGCCAGCAGATCCTATACTAGCCTAGCGGAGCAGTACTTC
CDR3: CASRSYTSLAEQYF

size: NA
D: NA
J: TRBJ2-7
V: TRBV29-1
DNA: TGCAGCGTTGACCTTACTAGGAGTCGACACTCCTACAATGAGCAGTACTTC
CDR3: CSVDLTRSRHSYNEQYF

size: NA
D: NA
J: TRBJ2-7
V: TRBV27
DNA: TGTGCCAGCAGACAAGGGGACTCTTTAACCTACGAGCAGTACTTC
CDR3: CASRQGDSLTYEQYF

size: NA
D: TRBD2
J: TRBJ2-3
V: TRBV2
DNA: TGTGCCAGCAAGCGACTAGCGGGCCCAGATACGCAGTATTTT
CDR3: CASKRLAGPDTQYF

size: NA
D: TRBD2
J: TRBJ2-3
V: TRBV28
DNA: TGTGCCAGCAGTTTGTCCAGCGGGGCAGATACGCAGTATTTT
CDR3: CASSLSSGADTQYF

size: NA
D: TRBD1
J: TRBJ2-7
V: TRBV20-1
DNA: TGCAGTGCACCGGGACAGAACTACGAGCAGTACTTC
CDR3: CSAPGQNYEQYF

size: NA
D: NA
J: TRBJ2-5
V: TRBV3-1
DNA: TGTGCCAGCAGCTGGGGACATGAGGATGAGCAGTACTTC
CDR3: CASSWGHEDEQYF